This T cell receptor beta chain was captured by sequencing in a study of blood T cell repertoires in COVID-19. The germline gives CDR1 MNHNY, CDR2 SVGAGI (reference sequence). The V gene lost 8 bases and the J gene lost 5 bases, with 24 bases spanning the gap. This CDR3 has 16 amino acids. Assay used: immunoSEQ multiplex PCR; TCRdb lists only in-frame clones, some missing. The table shows some 41,000 clones, with 70% to 90% occurring only once. This clonotype was obtained from a man aged 55 to 70 with active COVID-19. The chain joins TRBV6-6 to TRBJ1-2; D call uncertain. The sequenced sample was peripheral blood. The CDR3 is CASVSRTRSAGYGYTF. The CDR3 DNA sequence: TGTGCCAGCGTCTCAAGGACGCGTTCCGCGGGGTATGGCTACACCTTC.